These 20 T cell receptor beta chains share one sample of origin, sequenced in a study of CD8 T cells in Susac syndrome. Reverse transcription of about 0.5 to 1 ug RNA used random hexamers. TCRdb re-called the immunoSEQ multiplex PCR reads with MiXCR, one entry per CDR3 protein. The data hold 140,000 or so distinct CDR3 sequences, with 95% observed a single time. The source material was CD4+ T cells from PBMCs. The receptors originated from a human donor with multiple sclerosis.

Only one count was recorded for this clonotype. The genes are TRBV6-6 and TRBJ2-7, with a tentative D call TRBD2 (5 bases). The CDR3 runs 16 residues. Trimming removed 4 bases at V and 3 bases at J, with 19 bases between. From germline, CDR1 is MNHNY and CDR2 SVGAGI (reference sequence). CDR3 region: CASSFQLPSRSYEQYF. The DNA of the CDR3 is TGTGCCAGCAGTTTCCAACTGCCTAGCAGAAGCTACGAGCAGTACTTC.

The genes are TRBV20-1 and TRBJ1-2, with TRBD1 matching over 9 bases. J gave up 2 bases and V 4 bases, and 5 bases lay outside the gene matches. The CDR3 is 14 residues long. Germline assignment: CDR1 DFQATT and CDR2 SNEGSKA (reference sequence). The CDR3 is CSAKSTGGNYGYTF. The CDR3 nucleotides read TGCAGTGCTAAGTCTACAGGGGGCAACTATGGCTACACCTTC.

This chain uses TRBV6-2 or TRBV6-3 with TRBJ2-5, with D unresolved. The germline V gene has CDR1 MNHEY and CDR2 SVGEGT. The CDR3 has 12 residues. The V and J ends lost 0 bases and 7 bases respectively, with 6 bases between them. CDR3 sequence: CASSYSERTQYF. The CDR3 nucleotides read TGTGCCAGCAGTTACTCAGAACGGACCCAGTACTTC.

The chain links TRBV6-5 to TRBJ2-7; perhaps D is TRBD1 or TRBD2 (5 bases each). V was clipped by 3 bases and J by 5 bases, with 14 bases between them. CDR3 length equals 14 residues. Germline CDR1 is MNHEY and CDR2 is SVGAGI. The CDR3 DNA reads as TGTGCCAGCAGTTATGGGGGAGTCGTCGACGAGCAGTACTTC. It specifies CASSYGGVVDEQYF.

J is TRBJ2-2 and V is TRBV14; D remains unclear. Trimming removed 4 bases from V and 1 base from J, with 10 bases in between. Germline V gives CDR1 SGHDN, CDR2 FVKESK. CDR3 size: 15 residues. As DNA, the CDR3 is TGTGCCAGCAGCCGAGCGACTGGGAACACCGGGGAGCTGTTTTTT. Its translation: CASSRATGNTGELFF.

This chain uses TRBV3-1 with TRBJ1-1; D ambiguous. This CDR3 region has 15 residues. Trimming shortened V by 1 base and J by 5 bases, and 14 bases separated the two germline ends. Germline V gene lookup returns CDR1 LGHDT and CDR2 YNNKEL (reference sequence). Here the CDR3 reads CASSQVNQEGTEAFF. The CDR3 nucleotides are TGTGCCAGCAGCCAAGTCAACCAGGAAGGAACTGAAGCTTTCTTT.

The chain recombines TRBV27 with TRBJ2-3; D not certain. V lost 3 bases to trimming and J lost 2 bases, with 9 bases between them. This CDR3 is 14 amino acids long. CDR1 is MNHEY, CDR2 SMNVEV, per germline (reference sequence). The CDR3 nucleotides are TGTGCCAGCAGTTTGTACGGAAACACAGATACGCAGTATTTT. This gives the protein CASSLYGNTDTQYF.

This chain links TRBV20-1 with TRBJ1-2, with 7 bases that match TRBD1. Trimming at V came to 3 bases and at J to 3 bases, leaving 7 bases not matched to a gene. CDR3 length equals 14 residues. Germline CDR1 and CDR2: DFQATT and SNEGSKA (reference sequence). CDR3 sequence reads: CSARIETGYYGYTF. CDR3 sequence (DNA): TGCAGTGCTAGGATTGAGACAGGGTACTATGGCTACACCTTC.

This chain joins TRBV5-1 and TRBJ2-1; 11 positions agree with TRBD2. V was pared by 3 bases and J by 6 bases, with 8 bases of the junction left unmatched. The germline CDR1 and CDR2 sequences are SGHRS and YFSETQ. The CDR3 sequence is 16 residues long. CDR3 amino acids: CASSYLTGTSGNEQFF. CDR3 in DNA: TGCGCCAGCAGCTACCTAACCGGGACTAGCGGCAATGAGCAGTTCTTC.

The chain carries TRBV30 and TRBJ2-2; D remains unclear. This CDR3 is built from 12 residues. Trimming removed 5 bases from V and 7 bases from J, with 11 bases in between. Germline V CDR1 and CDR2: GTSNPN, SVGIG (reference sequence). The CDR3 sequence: CAWAPLGGELFF. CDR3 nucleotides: TGTGCCTGGGCCCCCCTTGGCGGGGAGCTGTTTTTT.

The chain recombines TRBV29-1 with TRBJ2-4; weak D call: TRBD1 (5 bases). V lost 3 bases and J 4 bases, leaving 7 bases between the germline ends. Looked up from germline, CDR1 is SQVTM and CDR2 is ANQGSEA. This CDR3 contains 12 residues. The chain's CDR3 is CSVEPGKNIQYF. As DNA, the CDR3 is TGCAGCGTTGAGCCAGGGAAAAACATTCAGTACTTC.

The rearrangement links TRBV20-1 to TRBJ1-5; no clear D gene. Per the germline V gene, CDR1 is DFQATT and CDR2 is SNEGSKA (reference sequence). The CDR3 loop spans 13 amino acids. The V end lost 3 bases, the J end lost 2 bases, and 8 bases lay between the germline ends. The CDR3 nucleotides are TGCAGTGCTAGGGTGATAGGCAATCAGCCCCAGCATTTT. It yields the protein CSARVIGNQPQHF.

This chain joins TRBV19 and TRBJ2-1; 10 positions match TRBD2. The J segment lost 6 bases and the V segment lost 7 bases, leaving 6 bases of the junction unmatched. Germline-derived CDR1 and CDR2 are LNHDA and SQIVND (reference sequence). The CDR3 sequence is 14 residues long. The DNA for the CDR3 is TGTGCCAGTACCGCTAGCGGGAGACCCAATGAGCAGTTCTTC. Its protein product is CASTASGRPNEQFF.

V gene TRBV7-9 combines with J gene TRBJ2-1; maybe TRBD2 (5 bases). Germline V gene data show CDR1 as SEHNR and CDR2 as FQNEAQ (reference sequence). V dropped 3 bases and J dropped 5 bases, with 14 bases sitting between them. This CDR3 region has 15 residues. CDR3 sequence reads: CASSLEAVINNEQFF. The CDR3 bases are TGTGCCAGCAGCTTGGAAGCGGTCATCAACAATGAGCAGTTCTTC.

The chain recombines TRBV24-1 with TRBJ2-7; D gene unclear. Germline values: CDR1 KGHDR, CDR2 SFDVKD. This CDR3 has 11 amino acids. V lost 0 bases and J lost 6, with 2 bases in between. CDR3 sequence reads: CATSDLSEQYF. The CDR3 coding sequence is TGTGCCACCAGTGATTTGTCCGAGCAGTACTTC.

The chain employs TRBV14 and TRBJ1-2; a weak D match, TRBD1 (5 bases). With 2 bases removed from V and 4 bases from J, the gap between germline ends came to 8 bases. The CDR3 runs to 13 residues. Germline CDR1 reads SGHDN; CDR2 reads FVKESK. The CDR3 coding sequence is TGTGCCAGCAGCCAACAGGGATCCTATGGCTACACCTTC. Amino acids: CASSQQGSYGYTF.

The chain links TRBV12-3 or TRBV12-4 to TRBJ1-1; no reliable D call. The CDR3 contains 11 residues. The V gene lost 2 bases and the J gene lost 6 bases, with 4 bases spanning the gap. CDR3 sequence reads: CASSLIAEAFF. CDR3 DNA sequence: TGTGCCAGCAGTTTAATCGCTGAAGCTTTCTTT.

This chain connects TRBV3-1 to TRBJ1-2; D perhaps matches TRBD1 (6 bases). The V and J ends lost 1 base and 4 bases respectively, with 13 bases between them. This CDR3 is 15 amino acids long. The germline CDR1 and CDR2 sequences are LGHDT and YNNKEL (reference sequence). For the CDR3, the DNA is TGTGCCAGCAGCCAAGCAGGACAGACATTCTATGGCTACACCTTC. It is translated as CASSQAGQTFYGYTF.

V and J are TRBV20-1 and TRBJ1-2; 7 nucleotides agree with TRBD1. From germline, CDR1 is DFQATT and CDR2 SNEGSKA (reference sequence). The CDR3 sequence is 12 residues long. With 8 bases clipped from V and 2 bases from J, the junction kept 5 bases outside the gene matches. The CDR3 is CSKDRANYGYTF. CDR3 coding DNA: TGCAGTAAAGACAGGGCCAACTATGGCTACACCTTC.

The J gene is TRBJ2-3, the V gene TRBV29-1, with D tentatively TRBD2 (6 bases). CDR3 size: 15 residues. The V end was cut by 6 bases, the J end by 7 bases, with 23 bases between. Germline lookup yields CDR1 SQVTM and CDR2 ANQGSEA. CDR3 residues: CSVRAQGTGDYTQYF. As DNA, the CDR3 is TGCAGCGTCAGAGCCCAGGGTACGGGGGACTATACGCAGTATTTT.